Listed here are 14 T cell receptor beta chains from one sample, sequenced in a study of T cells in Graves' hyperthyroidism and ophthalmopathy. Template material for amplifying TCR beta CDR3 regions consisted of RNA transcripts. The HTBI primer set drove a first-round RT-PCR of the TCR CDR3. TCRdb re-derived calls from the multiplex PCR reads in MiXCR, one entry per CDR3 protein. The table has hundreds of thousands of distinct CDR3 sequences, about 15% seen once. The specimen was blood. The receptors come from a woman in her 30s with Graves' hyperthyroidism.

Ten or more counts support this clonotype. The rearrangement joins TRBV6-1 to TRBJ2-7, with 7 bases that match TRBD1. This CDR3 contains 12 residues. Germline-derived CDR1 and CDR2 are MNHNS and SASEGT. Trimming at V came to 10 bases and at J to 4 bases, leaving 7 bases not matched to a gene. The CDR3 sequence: CATEAGGYEQYF. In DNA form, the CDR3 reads TGTGCCACCGAGGCAGGGGGTTACGAGCAGTACTTC.

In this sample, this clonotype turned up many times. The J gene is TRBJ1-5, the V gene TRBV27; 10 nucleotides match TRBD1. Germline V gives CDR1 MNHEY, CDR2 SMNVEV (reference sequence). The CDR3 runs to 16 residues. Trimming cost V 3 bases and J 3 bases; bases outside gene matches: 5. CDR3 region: CASSLWGQGFNQPQHF. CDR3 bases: TGTGCCAGCAGTTTGTGGGGACAGGGGTTCAATCAGCCCCAGCATTTT.

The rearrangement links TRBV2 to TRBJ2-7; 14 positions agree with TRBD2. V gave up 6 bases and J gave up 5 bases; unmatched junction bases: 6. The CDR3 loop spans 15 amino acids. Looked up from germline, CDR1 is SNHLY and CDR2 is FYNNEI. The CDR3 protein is CASSGTSGSANEQYF. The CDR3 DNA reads TGTGCCAGCAGCGGGACTAGCGGGAGTGCTAACGAGCAGTACTTC.

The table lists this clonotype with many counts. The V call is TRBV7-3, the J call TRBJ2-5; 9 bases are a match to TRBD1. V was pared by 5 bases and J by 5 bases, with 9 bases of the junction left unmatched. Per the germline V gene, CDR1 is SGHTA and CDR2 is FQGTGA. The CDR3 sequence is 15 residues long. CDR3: CASSPDRGFAETQYF. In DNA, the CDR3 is TGTGCCAGCAGCCCGGACAGGGGTTTTGCGGAGACCCAGTACTTC.

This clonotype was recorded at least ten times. CDR3 in DNA: TGTGCCAGCAGCTTAGTTGCGTCAGGTGCTACAGATACGCAGTATTTT. It yields the protein CASSLVASGATDTQYF. The chain couples TRBV7-2 to TRBJ2-3; unclear D gene. There are 16 residues in the CDR3. Germline V lookup: CDR1 SGHTA, CDR2 FQGNSA. The V and J ends lost 1 base and 3 bases respectively, with 14 bases between them.

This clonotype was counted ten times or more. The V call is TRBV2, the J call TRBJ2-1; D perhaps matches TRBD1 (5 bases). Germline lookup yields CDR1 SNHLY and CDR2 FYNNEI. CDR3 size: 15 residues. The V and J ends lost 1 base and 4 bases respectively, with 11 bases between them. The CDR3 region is CASSEEGPSYNEQFF. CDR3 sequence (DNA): TGTGCCAGCAGTGAAGAGGGGCCCTCGTACAATGAGCAGTTCTTC.

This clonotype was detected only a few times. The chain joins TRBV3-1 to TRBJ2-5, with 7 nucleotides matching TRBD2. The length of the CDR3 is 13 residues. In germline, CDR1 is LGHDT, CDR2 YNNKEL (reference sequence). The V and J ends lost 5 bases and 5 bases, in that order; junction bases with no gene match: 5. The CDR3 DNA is TGTGCCAGCAGCGCTCAGGGAGGGGAGACCCAGTACTTC. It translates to CASSAQGGETQYF.

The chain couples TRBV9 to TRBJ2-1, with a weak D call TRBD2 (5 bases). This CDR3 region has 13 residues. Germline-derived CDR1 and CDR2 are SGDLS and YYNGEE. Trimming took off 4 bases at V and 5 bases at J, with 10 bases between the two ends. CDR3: CASSPGSHNEQFF. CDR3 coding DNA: TGTGCCAGCAGCCCGGGGAGCCACAATGAGCAGTTCTTC.

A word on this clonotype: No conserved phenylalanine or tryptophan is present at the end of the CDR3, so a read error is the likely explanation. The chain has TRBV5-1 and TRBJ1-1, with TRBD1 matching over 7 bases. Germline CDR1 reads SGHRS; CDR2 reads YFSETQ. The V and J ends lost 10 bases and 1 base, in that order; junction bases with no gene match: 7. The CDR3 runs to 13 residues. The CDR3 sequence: CAGKQGSNTEAFL. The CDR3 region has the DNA TGCGCCGGCAAACAGGGGTCGAACACTGAAGCTTTCCTT.

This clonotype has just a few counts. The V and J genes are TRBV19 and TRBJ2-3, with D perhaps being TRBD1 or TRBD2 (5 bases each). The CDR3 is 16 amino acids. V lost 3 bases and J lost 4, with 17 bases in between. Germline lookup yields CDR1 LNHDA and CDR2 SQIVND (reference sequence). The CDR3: CASSMSRDPRADTQYF. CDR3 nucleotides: TGTGCCAGTAGTATGAGTCGGGACCCCCGGGCAGATACGCAGTATTTT.

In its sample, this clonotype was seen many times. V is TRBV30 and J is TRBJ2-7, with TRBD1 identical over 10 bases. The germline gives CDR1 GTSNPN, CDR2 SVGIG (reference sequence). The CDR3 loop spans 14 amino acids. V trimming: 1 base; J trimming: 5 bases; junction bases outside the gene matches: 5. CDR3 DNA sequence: TGTGCCTGGAGTGGGGGACAGGGGTCCGACGAGCAGTACTTC. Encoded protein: CAWSGGQGSDEQYF. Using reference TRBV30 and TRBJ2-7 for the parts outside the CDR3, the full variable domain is SQTIHQWPATLVQPVGSPLSLECTVEGTSNPNLYWYRQAAGRGLQLLFYSVGIGQISSEVPQNLSASRPQDRQFILSSKKLLLSDSGFYLCAWSGGQGSDEQYFGPGTRLTVT.

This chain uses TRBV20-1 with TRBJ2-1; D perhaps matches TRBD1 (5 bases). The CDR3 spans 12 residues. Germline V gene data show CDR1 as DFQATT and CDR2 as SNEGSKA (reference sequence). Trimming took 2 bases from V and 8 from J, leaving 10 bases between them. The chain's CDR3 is CSARSQGDEQFF. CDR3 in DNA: TGCAGTGCTAGATCCCAGGGCGATGAGCAGTTCTTC.

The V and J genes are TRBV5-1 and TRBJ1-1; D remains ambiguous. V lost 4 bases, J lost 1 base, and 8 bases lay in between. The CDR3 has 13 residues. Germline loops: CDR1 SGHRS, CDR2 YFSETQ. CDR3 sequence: CASSTQSNTEAFF. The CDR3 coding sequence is TGCGCCAGCAGCACCCAATCGAACACTGAAGCTTTCTTT.

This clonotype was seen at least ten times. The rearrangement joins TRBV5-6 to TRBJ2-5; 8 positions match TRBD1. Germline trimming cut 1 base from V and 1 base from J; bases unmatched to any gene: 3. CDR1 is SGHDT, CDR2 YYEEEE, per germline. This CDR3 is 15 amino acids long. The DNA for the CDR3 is TGTGCCAGCAGCTTGACGACAGGGGTCCAAGAGACCCAGTACTTC. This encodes CASSLTTGVQETQYF.